This T cell receptor (beta chain) derives from a study of T cell repertoires in ileal Crohn's disease. Repertoires were generated with immunoSEQ multiplex PCR, while TCRdb's copy carries only in-frame clones and drops some. The repertoire consists of a few thousand clones, with roughly two thirds occurring once and the leading ten covering less than 35%. Comments on this clone: Its specificity is not known.

General study points: Endoscopy was done a median approximately seven months after surgery. High-frequency clones were more common in sorted CD8 than CD4 cells.

Time point noted: neoterminal ileum biopsy at postoperative endoscopy, about 6 months after surgery. The CDR3 is 16 amino acids. The V and J ends lost 4 bases and 4 bases, in that order; junction bases with no gene match: 10. Germline loops: CDR1 SNHLY, CDR2 FYNNEI. The sequenced material came from ileal tissue. The chain recombines TRBV2 with TRBJ2-3; 8 nucleotides align to TRBD1. The sequence came from an adult with Crohn's disease. DNA of the CDR3: TGTGCCAGCAGTGGGGGCAGGGGGCGCGACGCAGATACGCAGTATTTT. The encoded protein is CASSGGRGRDADTQYF.